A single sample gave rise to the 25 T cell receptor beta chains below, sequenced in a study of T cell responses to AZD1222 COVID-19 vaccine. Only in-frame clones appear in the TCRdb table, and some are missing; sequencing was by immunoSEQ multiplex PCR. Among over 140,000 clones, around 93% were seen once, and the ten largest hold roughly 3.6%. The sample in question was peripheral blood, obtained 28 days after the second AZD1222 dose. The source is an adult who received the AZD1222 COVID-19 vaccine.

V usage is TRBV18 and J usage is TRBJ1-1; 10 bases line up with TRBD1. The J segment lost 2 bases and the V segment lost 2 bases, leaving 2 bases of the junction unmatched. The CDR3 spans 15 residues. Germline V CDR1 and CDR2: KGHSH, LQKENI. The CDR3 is CASSPTTGGNTEAFF. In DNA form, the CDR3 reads TGTGCCAGCTCACCAACGACAGGGGGCAACACTGAAGCTTTCTTT.

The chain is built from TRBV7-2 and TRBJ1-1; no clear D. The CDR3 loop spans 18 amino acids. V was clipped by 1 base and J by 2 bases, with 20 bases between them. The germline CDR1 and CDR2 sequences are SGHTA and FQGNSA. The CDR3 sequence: CASSLVPLGVVGNTEAFF. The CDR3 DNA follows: TGTGCCAGCAGCTTAGTGCCCCTTGGTGTGGTCGGAAACACTGAAGCTTTCTTT.

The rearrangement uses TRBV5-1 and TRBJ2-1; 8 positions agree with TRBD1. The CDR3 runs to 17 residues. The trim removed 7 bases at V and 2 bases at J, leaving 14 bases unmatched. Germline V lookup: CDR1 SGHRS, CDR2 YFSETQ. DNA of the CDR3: TGCGCCAGCGCCGACAGGGGCACTAAAGGCCCCTACAATGAGCAGTTCTTC. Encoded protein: CASADRGTKGPYNEQFF.

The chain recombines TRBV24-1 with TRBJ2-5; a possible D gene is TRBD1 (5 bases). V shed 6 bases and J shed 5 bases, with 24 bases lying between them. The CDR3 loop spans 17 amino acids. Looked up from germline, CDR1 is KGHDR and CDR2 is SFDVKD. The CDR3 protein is CATSPHPGSTMGETQYF. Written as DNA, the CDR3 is TGTGCCACCAGTCCCCACCCAGGGTCCACGATGGGCGAGACCCAGTACTTC.

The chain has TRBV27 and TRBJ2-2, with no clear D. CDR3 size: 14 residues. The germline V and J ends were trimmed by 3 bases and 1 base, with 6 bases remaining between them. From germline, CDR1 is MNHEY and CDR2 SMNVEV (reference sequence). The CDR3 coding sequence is TGTGCCAGCAGTTTTTCGGGGAACACCGGGGAGCTGTTTTTT. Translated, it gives CASSFSGNTGELFF.

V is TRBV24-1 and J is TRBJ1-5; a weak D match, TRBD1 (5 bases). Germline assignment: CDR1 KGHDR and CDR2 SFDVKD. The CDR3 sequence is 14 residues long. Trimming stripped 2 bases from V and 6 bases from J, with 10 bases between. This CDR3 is CATSDSRGVQPQHF. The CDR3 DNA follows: TGTGCCACCAGTGATTCCCGAGGGGTTCAGCCCCAGCATTTT.

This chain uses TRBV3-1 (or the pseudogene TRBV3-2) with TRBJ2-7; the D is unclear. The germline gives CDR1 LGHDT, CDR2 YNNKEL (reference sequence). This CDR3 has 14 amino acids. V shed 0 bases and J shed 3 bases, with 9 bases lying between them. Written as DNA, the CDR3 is TGTGCCAGCAGCCAAGACCTCACTATCTACGAGCAGTACTTC. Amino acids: CASSQDLTIYEQYF.

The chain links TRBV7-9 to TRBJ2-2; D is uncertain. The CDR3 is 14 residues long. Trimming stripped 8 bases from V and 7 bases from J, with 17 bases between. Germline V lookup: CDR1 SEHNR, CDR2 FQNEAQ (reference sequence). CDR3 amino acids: CASWSRRTVGELFF. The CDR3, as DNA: TGTGCCAGCTGGAGTCGGCGGACGGTCGGGGAGCTGTTTTTT.

The CDR3, as DNA: TGTGCCAGCAAGGGACAGGGACCGTACGAGCAGTACTTC. Translating it yields CASKGQGPYEQYF. The chain employs TRBV19 and TRBJ2-7; 9 nucleotides agree with TRBD1. The CDR3 length is 13 residues. Germline values: CDR1 LNHDA, CDR2 SQIVND (reference sequence). V gave up 9 bases and J gave up 4 bases; unmatched junction bases: 7.

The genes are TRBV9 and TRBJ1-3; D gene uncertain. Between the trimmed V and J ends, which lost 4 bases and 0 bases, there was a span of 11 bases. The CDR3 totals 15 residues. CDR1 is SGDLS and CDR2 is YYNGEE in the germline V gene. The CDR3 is CASSPHAGSGNTIYF. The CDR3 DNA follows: TGTGCCAGCAGCCCACACGCCGGCTCTGGAAACACCATATATTTT. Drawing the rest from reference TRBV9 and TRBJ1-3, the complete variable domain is DSGVTQTPKHLITATGQRVTLRCSPRSGDLSVYWYQQSLDQGLQFLIQYYNGEERAKGNILERFSAQQFPDLHSELNLSSLELGDSALYFCASSPHAGSGNTIYFGEGSWLTVV.

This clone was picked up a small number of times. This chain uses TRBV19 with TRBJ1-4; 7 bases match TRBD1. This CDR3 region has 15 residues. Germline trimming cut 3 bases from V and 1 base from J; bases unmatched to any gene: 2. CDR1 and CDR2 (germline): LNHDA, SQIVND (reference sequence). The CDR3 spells CASSIRDRTNEKLFF. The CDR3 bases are TGTGCCAGTAGTATCCGGGACAGAACTAATGAAAAACTGTTTTTT. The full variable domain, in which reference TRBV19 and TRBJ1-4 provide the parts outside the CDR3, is DGGITQSPKYLFRKEGQNVTLSCEQNLNHDAMYWYRQDPGQGLRLIYYSQIVNDFQKGDIAEGYSVSREKKESFPLTVTSAQKNPTAFYLCASSIRDRTNEKLFFGSGTQLSVL.

Here the CDR3 DNA reads TGTGCCTGGAGTGTACGCAGGGGGCGCACAGATACGCAGTATTTT. This gives the protein CAWSVRRGRTDTQYF. V and J are TRBV30 and TRBJ2-3, with TRBD1 matching over 8 bases. The ends lost 0 bases at V and 1 base at J; junction bases unmatched: 3. Per germline, CDR1 GTSNPN and CDR2 SVGIG (reference sequence). The CDR3 sequence is 15 residues long.

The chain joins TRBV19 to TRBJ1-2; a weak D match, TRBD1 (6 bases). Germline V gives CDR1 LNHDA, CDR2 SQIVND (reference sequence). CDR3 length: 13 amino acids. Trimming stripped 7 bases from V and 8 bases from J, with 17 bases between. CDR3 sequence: CASMGGRGRGYTF. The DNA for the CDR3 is TGTGCCAGTATGGGGGGCAGGGGCAGAGGCTACACCTTC.

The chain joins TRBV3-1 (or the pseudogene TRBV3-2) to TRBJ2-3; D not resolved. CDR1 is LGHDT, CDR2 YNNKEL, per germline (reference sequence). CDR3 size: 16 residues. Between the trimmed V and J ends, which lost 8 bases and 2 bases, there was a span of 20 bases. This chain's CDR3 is CASPRSYWRNTDTQYF. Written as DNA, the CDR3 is TGTGCCAGCCCCCGCTCCTACTGGCGGAACACAGATACGCAGTATTTT.

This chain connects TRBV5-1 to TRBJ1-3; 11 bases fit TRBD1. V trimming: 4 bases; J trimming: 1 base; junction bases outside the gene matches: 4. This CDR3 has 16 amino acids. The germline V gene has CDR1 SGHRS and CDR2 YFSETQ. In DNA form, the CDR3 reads TGCGCCAGCAGCACGGGACAGGGGGTTTCTGGAAACACCATATATTTT. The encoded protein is CASSTGQGVSGNTIYF.

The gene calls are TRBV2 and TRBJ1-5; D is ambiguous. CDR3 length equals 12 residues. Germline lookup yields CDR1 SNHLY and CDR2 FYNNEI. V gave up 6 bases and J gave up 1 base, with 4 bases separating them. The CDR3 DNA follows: TGTGCCAGCAGCGACAGCAATCAGCCCCAGCATTTT. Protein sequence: CASSDSNQPQHF.

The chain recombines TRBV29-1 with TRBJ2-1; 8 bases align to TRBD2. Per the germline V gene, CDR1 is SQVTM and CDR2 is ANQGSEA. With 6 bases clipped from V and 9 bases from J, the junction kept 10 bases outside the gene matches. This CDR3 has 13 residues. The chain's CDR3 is CSVGTSFGSEQFF. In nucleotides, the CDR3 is TGCAGCGTCGGGACTAGTTTTGGTAGTGAGCAGTTCTTC.

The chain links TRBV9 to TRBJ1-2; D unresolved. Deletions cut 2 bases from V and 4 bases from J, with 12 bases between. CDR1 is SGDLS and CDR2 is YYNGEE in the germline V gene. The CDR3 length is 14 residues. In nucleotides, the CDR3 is TGTGCCAGCAGCGTGAGGATGACCAGCTATGGCTACACCTTC. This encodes CASSVRMTSYGYTF. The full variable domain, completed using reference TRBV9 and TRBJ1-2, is DSGVTQTPKHLITATGQRVTLRCSPRSGDLSVYWYQQSLDQGLQFLIQYYNGEERAKGNILERFSAQQFPDLHSELNLSSLELGDSALYFCASSVRMTSYGYTFGSGTRLTVV.

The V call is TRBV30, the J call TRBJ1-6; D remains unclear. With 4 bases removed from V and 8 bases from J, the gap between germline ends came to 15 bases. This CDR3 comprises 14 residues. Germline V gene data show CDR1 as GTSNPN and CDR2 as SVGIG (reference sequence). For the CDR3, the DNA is TGTGCCTGGACGACCTTTCCAGTGGATTCACCCCTCCACTTT. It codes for CAWTTFPVDSPLHF.

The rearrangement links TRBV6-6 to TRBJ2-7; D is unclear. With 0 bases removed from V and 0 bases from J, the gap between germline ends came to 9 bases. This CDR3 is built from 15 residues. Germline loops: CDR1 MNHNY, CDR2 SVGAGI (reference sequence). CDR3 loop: CASSYSMASSYEQYF. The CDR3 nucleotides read TGTGCCAGCAGTTACTCGATGGCCAGCTCCTACGAGCAGTACTTC.

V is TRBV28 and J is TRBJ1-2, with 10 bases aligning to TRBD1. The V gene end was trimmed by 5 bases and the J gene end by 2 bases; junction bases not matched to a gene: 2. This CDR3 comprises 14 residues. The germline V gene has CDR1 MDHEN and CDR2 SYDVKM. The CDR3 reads CASSTGQGNYGYTF. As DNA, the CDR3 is TGTGCCAGCAGTACGGGACAGGGGAACTATGGCTACACCTTC.

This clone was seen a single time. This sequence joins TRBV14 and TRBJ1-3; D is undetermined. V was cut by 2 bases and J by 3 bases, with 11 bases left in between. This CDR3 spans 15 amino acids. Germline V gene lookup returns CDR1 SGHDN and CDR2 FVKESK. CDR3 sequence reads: CASSQHRRVGNTIYF. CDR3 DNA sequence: TGTGCCAGCAGCCAACACCGGCGGGTTGGAAACACCATATATTTT.

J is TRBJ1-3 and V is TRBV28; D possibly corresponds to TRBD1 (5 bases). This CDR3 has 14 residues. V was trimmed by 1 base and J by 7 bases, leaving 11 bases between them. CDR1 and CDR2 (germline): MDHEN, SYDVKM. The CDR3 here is CASSLSAGWNTIYF. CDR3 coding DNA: TGTGCCAGCAGTTTATCGGCAGGGTGGAACACCATATATTTT.

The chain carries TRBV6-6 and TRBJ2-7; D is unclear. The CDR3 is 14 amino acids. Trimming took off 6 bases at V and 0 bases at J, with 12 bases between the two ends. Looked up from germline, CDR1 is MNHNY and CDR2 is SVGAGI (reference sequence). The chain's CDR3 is CASRPRLSSYEQYF. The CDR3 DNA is TGTGCCAGCAGGCCCCGCTTGAGCTCCTACGAGCAGTACTTC.

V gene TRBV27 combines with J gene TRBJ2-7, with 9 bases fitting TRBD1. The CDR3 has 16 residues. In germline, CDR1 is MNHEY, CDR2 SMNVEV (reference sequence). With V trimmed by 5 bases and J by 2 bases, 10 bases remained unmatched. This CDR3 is CASSHDPGQGTYEQYF. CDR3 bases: TGTGCCAGCAGTCATGATCCGGGACAGGGTACCTACGAGCAGTACTTC.